A single sample is the source of the 12 T cell receptor beta chains below, sequenced in a study of human thymus T cells. Method: immunoSEQ multiplex PCR; TCRdb's copy keeps in-frame clones and lacks some. This sample yields about 60,000 clones, of which approximately 95% are seen a single time; 5.5% to 7% belongs to the top ten. What was sequenced was blood. The receptors originated from a boy under three years old with a congenital heart defect but otherwise immunologically healthy.

This chain joins TRBV5-6 and TRBJ2-4; 8 nucleotides align to TRBD2. V shed 4 bases and J 5 bases; nucleotides not matched to a gene: 5. The CDR3 is 14 residues long. Germline CDR1 SGHDT, CDR2 YYEEEE. CDR3: CASSRTSFENIQYF. For the CDR3, the DNA is TGTGCCAGCAGCCGGACTAGCTTCGAAAACATTCAGTACTTC.

The sample holds one count of this clone. This chain links TRBV4-3 with TRBJ1-4, with D hard to call. V lost 4 bases and J 3 bases, leaving 9 bases between the germline ends. Per germline, CDR1 LGHNA and CDR2 YSLEER. This CDR3 spans 14 amino acids. CDR3 protein: CASSPMAPNEKLFF. The CDR3 DNA sequence: TGCGCCAGCAGCCCCATGGCCCCTAATGAAAAACTGTTTTTT.

J is TRBJ2-7 and V is TRBV30; 9 bases are a match to TRBD1. This CDR3 comprises 15 residues. V lost 2 bases to trimming and J lost 2 bases; unmatched junction nucleotides: 7. Germline CDR1 GTSNPN, CDR2 SVGIG (reference sequence). The CDR3 sequence: CAWSHSGTGPYEQYF. The CDR3 region has the DNA TGTGCCTGGAGTCATTCCGGGACAGGGCCCTACGAGCAGTACTTC.

The chain uses TRBV19 and TRBJ2-1; 7 positions match TRBD1. CDR3 size: 17 residues. Germline V CDR1 and CDR2: LNHDA, SQIVND (reference sequence). Trimming removed 6 bases from V and 2 bases from J; junction bases left unmatched: 13. This chain's CDR3 is CASRPTRQGITYNEQFF. CDR3 nucleotide sequence: TGTGCCAGTAGGCCCACGCGACAGGGTATAACCTACAATGAGCAGTTCTTC.

The rearrangement links TRBV10-1 to TRBJ2-1; D is possibly TRBD2 (6 bases). V dropped 0 bases and J dropped 0 bases, with 12 bases sitting between them. The V gene's germline CDR1 is WNHNN and CDR2 SYGVQD (reference sequence). There are 17 residues in the CDR3. In nucleotides, the CDR3 is TGCGCCAGCAGTGAGTCGCGGGGAGCCGGCTCCTACAATGAGCAGTTCTTC. Its translation: CASSESRGAGSYNEQFF.

V gene TRBV25-1 combines with J gene TRBJ2-5, with D perhaps being TRBD1 or TRBD2 (6 bases each). Germline CDR1 is MGHDK and CDR2 is SYGVNS. V lost 5 bases and J 2 bases, leaving 18 bases between the germline ends. The CDR3 sequence is 16 residues long. The DNA of the CDR3 is TGTGCCAGCAGTTTTTTACGGGGGCTCCGACAAGAGACCCAGTACTTC. It translates to CASSFLRGLRQETQYF. Using reference TRBV25-1 and TRBJ2-5 for the parts outside the CDR3, the full variable domain is EADIYQTPRYLVIGTGKKITLECSQTMGHDKMYWYQQDPGMELHLIHYSYGVNSTEKGDLSSESTVSRIRTEHFPLTLESARPSHTSQYLCASSFLRGLRQETQYFGPGTRLLVL.

In this sample, this clone turned up once. The genes are TRBV28 and TRBJ2-7, with 8 bases that match TRBD1. The germline V gene has CDR1 MDHEN and CDR2 SYDVKM. This CDR3 contains 18 residues. The J segment lost 3 bases and the V segment lost 3 bases, leaving 16 bases of the junction unmatched. The CDR3 DNA is TGTGCCAGCAGTTTTTTTCCCAGCGCCCGACAGGGGTACTACGAGCAGTACTTC. Protein sequence: CASSFFPSARQGYYEQYF.

CDR3 nucleotides: TGTGCCAGCACCCTGACTAGCGCGAACACCGGGGAGCTGTTTTTT. Residues: CASTLTSANTGELFF. The V gene is TRBV7-3, the J gene TRBJ2-2, with TRBD2 matching over 8 bases. The CDR3 contains 15 residues. After removal of 7 bases from V and 0 bases from J, the junction contained 4 bases not matched to a gene. In germline, CDR1 is SGHTA, CDR2 FQGTGA.

This chain joins TRBV28 and TRBJ1-4; D not resolved. Trimming took off 8 bases at V and 2 bases at J, with 6 bases between the two ends. The CDR3 loop spans 12 amino acids. Germline CDR1 reads MDHEN; CDR2 reads SYDVKM. The CDR3 reads CASGRTNEKLFF. The CDR3 DNA follows: TGTGCCAGCGGGAGGACTAATGAAAAACTGTTTTTT.

This chain links TRBV12-5 with TRBJ1-1; weak D call: TRBD1 (5 bases). Germline V CDR1 and CDR2: LGHNT, FRNRAP. V was pared by 1 base and J by 4 bases, with 10 bases between. The length of the CDR3 is 14 residues. The CDR3 region is CASGLEGLSTEAFF. CDR3 bases: TGTGCTAGTGGTTTGGAGGGACTTAGCACTGAAGCTTTCTTT.

V usage is TRBV9 and J usage is TRBJ2-7; TRBD2 matches at 8 bases. The CDR3 runs to 15 residues. After removal of 0 bases from V and 1 base from J, the junction contained 3 bases not matched to a gene. The germline V gene has CDR1 SGDLS and CDR2 YYNGEE. CDR3 sequence (DNA): TGTGCCAGCAGCGTAGCCGGGACTAGTTCCTACGAGCAGTACTTC. This sequence encodes CASSVAGTSSYEQYF.

This clone came up once. An end of the junction does not agree with germline; a read error may underlie this. This chain joins TRBV7-7 and TRBJ2-4; 7 positions match TRBD1. CDR1 is SSHAT and CDR2 is FNYEAQ in the germline V gene (reference sequence). The CDR3 is 16 residues long. This chain's CDR3 is CASSAGQALAKNIQYF. For the CDR3, the DNA is TGTGCTAGCAGCGCTGGACAGGCCCTAGCCAAAAACATTCAGTACTTC.